Given below is one TCR beta chain in context. Its binding antigen is unknown. There are no base qualities to consult, and no much larger clone falls within one base. From a lookup of the germline V gene, CDR1 and CDR2 are MNHGY and SAAAGT. The V end loses 0 bases and the J end loses 10 bases, and a stretch of 13 bases separates them. The cysteine opens and the phenylalanine closes a CDR3 of 14 amino acids. Only the CDR3 DNA stays, 42 bases, in frame from base 1. Instrument used: Illumina HiSeq 1500. The public reads were run again by TCRdb, first through fastp at Q25 and then through MiXCR, and only productive beta chains were kept. Rows merge per CDR3 protein into single entries with the most common DNA and genes. Present in this sample are 450,000 to 650,000 distinct CDR3 sequences, around 40% of which were seen just once. The leading ten clones occupy around 46% of the sample. The record originates from a study of T cell repertoires in cytomegalovirus infection (dated 2019 in TCRdb). In the study overall: The peptide stimulations were aimed at well-studied HLA-B-restricted epitopes as well as recently identified HLA-C-restricted CMV epitopes, whose presentation resists viral immunomodulation. Donor HLA type was relevant to the analysis, because carriage of CMV infection together with the matching HLA type was indicated by public TCR beta signatures. Study-wide conclusions, independent of this receptor: In the ex vivo response, HLA-C-restricted CMV-specific TCR beta clonotypes were dominant, and in two of eight donors the single most frequent clonotype came from this HLA-C-restricted group. In both this cohort and an independent roughly 330-donor cohort, the cumulative frequency of public TCR beta family members distinguished carriers of CMV infection plus the relevant HLA type.

Per the publication, the treatment or condition label means: in vitro stimulation with specific CMV peptide epitopes to enrich CMV-specific T cells. The clonotype comes from a human donor in good health (CMV status not recorded). Some clones in this sample may be carry-over from other donors' samples. This material consisted of cultured PBMCs, taken from culture after CMV antigen stimulation. The sequence is built from TRBV6-8 and TRBJ2-1, with the D gene uncertain. The CDR3 is CASSYSSGGGEQFF. The DNA is as follows: TGTGCCAGCAGTTACTCGAGTGGTGGCGGCGAGCAGTTCTTC.